The rows below give T cell receptor beta chains drawn from one sample of a study of shared clonotypes between healthy human individuals. Some clones are missing from TCRdb's copy, which holds only in-frame ones; the method was immunoSEQ multiplex PCR. Among nearly 1 million clones listed, more than 75% were seen once. Sample: memory CD4+ T cells sorted from blood. The receptors come from a man aged 18 to 29 in good health. Each CDR3 is given with its conserved first and last residue. Each record gives: D gene, V gene, J gene, clone size, CDR3 DNA, CDR3 protein. D genes are given only for firm matches. Not all rows give a size; the values are once, few, many and, for expanded clones, a class.

D: .; V: TRBV11-2; J: TRBJ2-3; size: .; DNA: TGTGCCAGCAGCTTTAACACAGATACGCAGTATTTT; CDR3: CASSFNTDTQYF
D: .; V: TRBV9; J: TRBJ2-1; size: .; DNA: TGTGCCAGCAGCGGCCGACTACAAAACTCCTACAATGAGCAGTTCTTC; CDR3: CASSGRLQNSYNEQFF
D: TRBD2; V: TRBV5-1; J: TRBJ2-7; size: .; DNA: TGCGCCAGCAGCGGACCGGGACTAGCGGCCTCCTACGAGCAGTACTTC; CDR3: CASSGPGLAASYEQYF
D: .; V: TRBV5-1; J: TRBJ1-1; size: .; DNA: TGCGCCAGCGGTTACGGGGATACTGAAGCTTTCTTT; CDR3: CASGYGDTEAFF
D: .; V: TRBV7-9; J: TRBJ1-1; size: .; DNA: TGTGCCAGCAGCTTAGAGTGGGCAGCGAACACTGAAGCTTTCTTT; CDR3: CASSLEWAANTEAFF
D: TRBD2; V: TRBV9; J: TRBJ2-1; size: .; DNA: TGTGCCAGTAGTAGGGTAGCGGGAGTTTTAGGTGAGCAGTTCTTC; CDR3: CASSRVAGVLGEQFF
D: .; V: TRBV10-2; J: TRBJ2-3; size: .; DNA: TGCGCCAGCAGCCCCGGGGGAGCCGGAGGAACGCAGTATTTT; CDR3: CASSPGGAGGTQYF
D: TRBD2; V: TRBV5-1; J: TRBJ2-1; size: .; DNA: TGCGCCAGCAGCTTTACGGGAGGGGACTACAATGAGCAGTTCTTC; CDR3: CASSFTGGDYNEQFF
D: .; V: TRBV5-1; J: TRBJ2-7; size: many; DNA: TGCGCCAGCAGCCCACGTGGTACCGAGCCAGGCGAGCAGTACTTC; CDR3: CASSPRGTEPGEQYF
D: TRBD1; V: TRBV29-1; J: TRBJ2-2; size: .; DNA: TGCAGCGTATCAGGACAGGGGGCGGCGAGCACCGGGGAGCTGTTTTTT; CDR3: CSVSGQGAASTGELFF